Shown below are 14 T cell receptor beta chains from a single sample sequenced in a study of OX40 agonist ivuxolimab in advanced cancers. Some clones are missing from TCRdb's copy, which holds only in-frame ones; the method was immunoSEQ multiplex PCR. The repertoire has tens of thousands of clones, approximately 89% of them found once; the top ten carry 12%. The sample consisted of CD4+ or CD8+ T cells sorted from blood, taken in a trial of the OX40 agonist ivuxolimab. The receptors come from an adult with an advanced solid tumor such as melanoma, head and neck, liver or kidney cancer.

The chain links TRBV7-6 to TRBJ2-5; 9 nucleotides align to TRBD2. This CDR3 spans 14 amino acids. V trimming: 6 bases; J trimming: 5 bases; junction bases outside the gene matches: 7. From germline, CDR1 is SGHVS and CDR2 FNYEAQ. Written as DNA, the CDR3 is TGTGCCAGCAGTTCAAGCGGGGGGCCGGAGACCCAGTACTTC. Protein: CASSSSGGPETQYF.

The rearrangement uses TRBV5-8 and TRBJ2-7; D call uncertain. Per germline, CDR1 SGHTS and CDR2 YDEGEE. The V end was cut by 0 bases, the J end by 6 bases, with 10 bases between. The CDR3 is 13 residues long. CDR3 loop: CASSLVPFREQYF. The CDR3 DNA follows: TGTGCCAGCAGCTTGGTTCCCTTTCGCGAGCAGTACTTC.

V usage is TRBV6-5 and J usage is TRBJ2-1; no reliable D call. V was shortened by 5 bases and J by 6 bases, with 14 bases between the two germline ends. CDR1 and CDR2 from the germline V gene are MNHEY and SVGAGI. CDR3 length equals 14 residues. As DNA, the CDR3 is TGTGCCAGCAGTCCAACACGGCTTGCCAATGAGCAGTTCTTC. This gives the protein CASSPTRLANEQFF.

The rearrangement links TRBV13 to TRBJ2-2; D not certain. Trimming removed 5 bases at V and 8 bases at J, with 24 bases between. The CDR3 spans 17 residues. Germline CDR1 reads PRHDT; CDR2 reads FYEKMQ (reference sequence). CDR3 bases: TGTGCCAGCAGCCCAACCCCCCCCAGCGCGGAGAGGGGGGAGCTGTTTTTT. Amino acids: CASSPTPPSAERGELFF.

The genes are TRBV19 and TRBJ1-5; 12 bases agree with TRBD1. V lost 7 bases to trimming and J lost 3 bases; unmatched junction nucleotides: 13. The CDR3 is 18 residues long. Germline V gene lookup returns CDR1 LNHDA and CDR2 SQIVND (reference sequence). The CDR3 DNA is TGTGCCAGTACCCTATTCCCCGGGACAGGGGGCATCAATCAGCCCCAGCATTTT. Translation: CASTLFPGTGGINQPQHF. The full variable domain, completed using reference TRBV19 and TRBJ1-5, is DGGITQSPKYLFRKEGQNVTLSCEQNLNHDAMYWYRQDPGQGLRLIYYSQIVNDFQKGDIAEGYSVSREKKESFPLTVTSAQKNPTAFYLCASTLFPGTGGINQPQHFGDGTRLSIL.

CDR3 protein: CASSGRDRDYEQYF. CDR3 sequence (DNA): TGTGCCAGCAGCGGCCGGGACAGGGACTACGAGCAGTACTTC. The chain recombines TRBV9 with TRBJ2-7; TRBD1 matches 9 bases. This CDR3 has 14 residues. Looked up from germline, CDR1 is SGDLS and CDR2 is YYNGEE. Losses at the gene ends were 3 bases for V and 3 bases for J; bases not matched to a gene: 4.

V and J are TRBV7-8 and TRBJ2-2; possible D gene TRBD1, 6 bases. Trimming took 5 bases from V and 0 from J, leaving 16 bases between them. Germline V gives CDR1 SGHVS, CDR2 FQNEAQ. The CDR3 spans 17 residues. CDR3 residues: CASSPELRGTNTGELFF. DNA of the CDR3: TGTGCCAGCAGCCCCGAGTTAAGGGGGACGAACACCGGGGAGCTGTTTTTT.

This clone was counted once. The chain links TRBV2 to TRBJ2-7; D tentatively fits TRBD1 or TRBD2 (5 bases each). The germline V and J ends were trimmed by 0 bases and 3 bases, with 15 bases remaining between them. Germline-derived CDR1 and CDR2 are SNHLY and FYNNEI. The CDR3 is 16 residues long. CDR3: CASSEAGTAGSYEQYF. The CDR3 bases are TGTGCCAGCAGTGAAGCGGGCACCGCAGGGAGCTACGAGCAGTACTTC.

The gene calls are TRBV27 and TRBJ2-3; TRBD2 agrees at 7 bases. J was trimmed by 2 bases and V by 5 bases; bases with no gene match: 7. Looked up from germline, CDR1 is MNHEY and CDR2 is SMNVEV (reference sequence). The CDR3 sequence is 15 residues long. The CDR3 nucleotides read TGTGCCAGCAGTCACCGGACTAGTGCCACAGATACGCAGTATTTT. Amino acid sequence: CASSHRTSATDTQYF.

This clone was seen only once. The V gene is TRBV19, the J gene TRBJ2-1; the D is unclear. Trimming cost V 3 bases and J 4 bases, with 4 bases left between them. The germline gives CDR1 LNHDA, CDR2 SQIVND (reference sequence). The CDR3 is 12 amino acids. DNA of the CDR3: TGTGCCAGTAGTATCTCTTACAATGAGCAGTTCTTC. Its protein is CASSISYNEQFF.

The chain joins TRBV2 to TRBJ2-3; the match to TRBD2 covers 9 bases. J gave up 4 bases and V 3 bases, and 5 bases lay outside the gene matches. The CDR3 totals 15 residues. Germline loops: CDR1 SNHLY, CDR2 FYNNEI. The CDR3 DNA sequence: TGTGCCAGCAGTGATGCGACTAGCGGAGCAGATACGCAGTATTTT. Amino acids: CASSDATSGADTQYF.

The chain joins TRBV13 to TRBJ2-5; 8 bases are shared with TRBD1. V trimming: 5 bases; J trimming: 6 bases; junction bases outside the gene matches: 8. The CDR3 totals 14 residues. The germline CDR1 and CDR2 sequences are PRHDT and FYEKMQ (reference sequence). The CDR3 DNA reads as TGTGCCAGCAGCACCAGGGGGCCGGTAAAGACCCAGTACTTC. Residues: CASSTRGPVKTQYF.

This CDR3 is CAWRRRQRETQYF. In nucleotides, the CDR3 is TGTGCCTGGAGAAGGCGGCAGCGGGAGACCCAGTACTTC. The chain joins TRBV30 to TRBJ2-5; tentative D call: TRBD2 (5 bases). CDR1 is GTSNPN, CDR2 SVGIG, per germline (reference sequence). V lost 3 bases and J lost 5, with 13 bases in between. CDR3 size: 13 residues.

In this sample, this clone turned up a few times. The chain is built from TRBV2 and TRBJ1-1; TRBD1 aligns across 11 bases. CDR1 is SNHLY and CDR2 is FYNNEI in the germline V gene. The V segment lost 9 bases and the J segment 4 bases; nucleotides outside the gene matches: 4. There are 13 residues in the CDR3. Here the CDR3 DNA reads TGTGCCAGAGCTGGGACAGGGGGCACTGAAGCTTTCTTT. Protein: CARAGTGGTEAFF.